These T cell receptor beta chains were read from a single sample in a study of control samples from healthy donors and cancer patients. Generated by immunoSEQ multiplex PCR, the TCRdb table keeps only in-frame clones and is missing some. Here the sample spans 100,000 to 150,000 clones, approximately 94% being singletons. Sequencing input: PBMCs. The receptors originated from a man aged 50-59 years with head and neck cancer. Both conserved end residues are part of each CDR3.

TRBV15 CATSREKQPTYEQYF
TRBV7-2 CASSLEFAGQPQHF
TRBV6-2/TRBV6-3 CASSYLPPYYGYTF
TRBV7-9 CASSFAGQGFEQYF
TRBV4-3 CASSQEPGAIEAFF
TRBV9 CASSARQEDTEAFF
TRBV6-5 CASSYHRDRGLNEQFF
TRBV6-5 CASSWDRMNTEAFF
TRBV24-1 CATYSEELSSYEQYF
TRBV27 CASSFRRRYNEQFF
TRBV3-1/TRBV3-2 CASSQVWGSSGNTIYF
TRBV7-3 CASSLTGAGNYGYTF
TRBV19 CASSMAGGDDTQYF
TRBV6-5 CASTLTWGGEAFF
TRBV6-5 CASGRGAMNTEAFF
TRBV29-1 CSVDLRNRGTEAFF
TRBV4-3 CASSRKTGDTGNTIYF
TRBV15 CATSRGYYEQYF
TRBV7-2 CASSLVGATYEQYF
TRBV5-1 CASKGGTANYGYTF
TRBV18 CASSPPKLTNNEQFF
TRBV4-2 CASSQDGNTIYF
TRBV6-6 CAIGGWGQSEKLFF
TRBV19 CASSISSYNEQFF